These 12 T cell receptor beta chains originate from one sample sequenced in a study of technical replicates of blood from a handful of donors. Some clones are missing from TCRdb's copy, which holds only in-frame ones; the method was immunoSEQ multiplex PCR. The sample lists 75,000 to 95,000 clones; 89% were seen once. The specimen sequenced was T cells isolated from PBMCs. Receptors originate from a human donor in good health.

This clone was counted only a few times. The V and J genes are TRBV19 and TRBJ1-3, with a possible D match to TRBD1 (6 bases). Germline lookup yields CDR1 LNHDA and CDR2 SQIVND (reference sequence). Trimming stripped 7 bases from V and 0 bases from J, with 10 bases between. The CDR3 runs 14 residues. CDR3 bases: TGTGCCAGTACAACAGGGAGCTCTGGAAACACCATATATTTT. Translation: CASTTGSSGNTIYF.

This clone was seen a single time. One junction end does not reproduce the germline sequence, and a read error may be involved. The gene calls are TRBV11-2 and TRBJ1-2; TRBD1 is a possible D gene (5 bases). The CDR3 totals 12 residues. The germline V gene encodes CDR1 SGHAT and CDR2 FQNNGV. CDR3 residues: CAGRDRVYGYTF. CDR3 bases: TGTGCCGGCAGAGACAGAGTTTATGGCTACACCTTC.

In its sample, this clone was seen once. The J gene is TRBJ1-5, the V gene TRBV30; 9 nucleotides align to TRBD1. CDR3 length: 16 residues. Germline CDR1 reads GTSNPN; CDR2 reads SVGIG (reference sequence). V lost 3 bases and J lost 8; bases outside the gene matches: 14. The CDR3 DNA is TGTGCCTGGAGCCCCACCGCCGGGACAGGGCTAGAGCCCCAGCATTTT. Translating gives CAWSPTAGTGLEPQHF.

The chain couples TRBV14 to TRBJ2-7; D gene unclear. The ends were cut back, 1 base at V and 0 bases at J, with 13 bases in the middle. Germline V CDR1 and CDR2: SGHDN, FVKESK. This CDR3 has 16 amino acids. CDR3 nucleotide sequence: TGTGCCAGCAGCCAAGTAGGAGATCAAGCCTCCTACGAGCAGTACTTC. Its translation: CASSQVGDQASYEQYF.

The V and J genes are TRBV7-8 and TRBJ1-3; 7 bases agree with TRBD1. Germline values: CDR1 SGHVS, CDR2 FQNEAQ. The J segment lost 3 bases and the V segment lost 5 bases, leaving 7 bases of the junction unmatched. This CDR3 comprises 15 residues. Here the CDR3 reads CASSQVGQVGNTIYF. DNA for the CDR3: TGTGCCAGCAGCCAAGTAGGACAGGTTGGAAACACCATATATTTT.

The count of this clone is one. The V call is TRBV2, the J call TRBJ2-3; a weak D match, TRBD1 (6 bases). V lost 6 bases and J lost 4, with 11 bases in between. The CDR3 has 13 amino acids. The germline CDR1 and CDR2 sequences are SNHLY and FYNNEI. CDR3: CASSETGPDTQYF. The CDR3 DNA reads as TGTGCCAGCAGCGAGACAGGCCCAGATACGCAGTATTTT.

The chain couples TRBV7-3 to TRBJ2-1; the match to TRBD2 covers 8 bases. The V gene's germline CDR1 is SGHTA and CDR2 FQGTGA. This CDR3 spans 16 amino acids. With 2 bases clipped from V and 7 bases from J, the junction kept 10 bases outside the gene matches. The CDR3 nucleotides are TGTGCCAGCAGCTTAGATACGGGAGGGCCGTCAAATGAGCAGTTCTTC. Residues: CASSLDTGGPSNEQFF.

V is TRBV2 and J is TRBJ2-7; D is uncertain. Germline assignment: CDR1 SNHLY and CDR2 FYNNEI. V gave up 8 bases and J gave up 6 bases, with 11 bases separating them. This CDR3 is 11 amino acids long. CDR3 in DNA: TGTGCCAGCTTACAGTCCGGCGAGCAGTACTTC. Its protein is CASLQSGEQYF.

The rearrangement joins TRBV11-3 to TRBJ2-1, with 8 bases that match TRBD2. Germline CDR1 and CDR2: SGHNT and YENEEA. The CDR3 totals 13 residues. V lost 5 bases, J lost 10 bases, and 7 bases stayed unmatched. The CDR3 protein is CASSGSGKGEQFF. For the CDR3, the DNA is TGTGCCAGCAGCGGTAGCGGGAAAGGGGAGCAGTTCTTC.

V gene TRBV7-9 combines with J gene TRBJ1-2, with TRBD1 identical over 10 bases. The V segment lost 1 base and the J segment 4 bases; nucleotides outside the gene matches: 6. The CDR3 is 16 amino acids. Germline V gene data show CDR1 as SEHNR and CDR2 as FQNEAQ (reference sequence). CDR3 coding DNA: TGTGCCAGCAGCTTAGGGGGACAGGGGATCCCCTATGGCTACACCTTC. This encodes CASSLGGQGIPYGYTF.

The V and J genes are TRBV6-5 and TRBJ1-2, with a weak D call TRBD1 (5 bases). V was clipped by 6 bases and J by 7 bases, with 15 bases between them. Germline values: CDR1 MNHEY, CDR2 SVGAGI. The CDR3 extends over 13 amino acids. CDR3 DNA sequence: TGTGCCAGCAGAAGCGGGATGACAGTTGGCTACACCTTC. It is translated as CASRSGMTVGYTF.

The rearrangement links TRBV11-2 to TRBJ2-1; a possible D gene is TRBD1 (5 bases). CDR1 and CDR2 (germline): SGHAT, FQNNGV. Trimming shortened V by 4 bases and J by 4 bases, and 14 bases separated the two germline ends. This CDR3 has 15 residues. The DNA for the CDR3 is TGTGCCAGCAGCTCCCCGACAGCGAATTACAATGAGCAGTTCTTC. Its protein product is CASSSPTANYNEQFF. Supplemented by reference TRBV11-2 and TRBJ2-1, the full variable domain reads EAGVAQSPRYKIIEKRQSVAFWCNPISGHATLYWYQQILGQGPKLLIQFQNNGVVDDSQLPKDRFSAERLKGVDSTLKIQPAKLEDSAVYLCASSSPTANYNEQFFGPGTRLTVL.